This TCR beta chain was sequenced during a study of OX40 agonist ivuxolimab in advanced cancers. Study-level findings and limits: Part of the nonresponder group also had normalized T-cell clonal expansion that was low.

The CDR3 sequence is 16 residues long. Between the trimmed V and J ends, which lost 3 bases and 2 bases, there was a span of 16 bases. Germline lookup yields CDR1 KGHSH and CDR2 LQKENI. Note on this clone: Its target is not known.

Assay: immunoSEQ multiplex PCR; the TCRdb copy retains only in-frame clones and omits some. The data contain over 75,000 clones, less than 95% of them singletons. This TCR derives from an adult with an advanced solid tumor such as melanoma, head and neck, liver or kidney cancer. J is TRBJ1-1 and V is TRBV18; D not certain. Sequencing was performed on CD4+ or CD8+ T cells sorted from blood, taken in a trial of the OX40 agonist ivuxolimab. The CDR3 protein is CASSPNLPGDNTEAFF. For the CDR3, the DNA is TGTGCCAGCTCACCCAATCTTCCGGGAGATAACACTGAAGCTTTCTTT.